The entry below describes one T cell receptor beta chain. The CDR3 contains 17 residues. V lost 3 bases and J lost 0, with 14 bases in between. Per germline, CDR1 KGHSH and CDR2 LQKENI. This sample is part of a study of blood T cell repertoires in COVID-19. Profiling relied on immunoSEQ multiplex PCR, and the TCRdb table lists in-frame clones only, not all of them. The sample contains 150,000 to 200,000 clones, about three quarters of which appear only once. This chain links TRBV18 with TRBJ1-4; D is unclear. The sequencing input was peripheral blood. This clonotype originated in a woman in her 70s with acute or convalescent COVID-19. In DNA, the CDR3 is TGTGCCAGCTCACCGTTTTTAAACACCGCAACTAATGAAAAACTGTTTTTT. Translation: CASSPFLNTATNEKLFF.